Shown below are 4 T cell receptor beta chains from a single sample sequenced in a study of shared clonotypes between healthy human individuals. Assay used: immunoSEQ multiplex PCR; TCRdb lists only in-frame clones, some missing. The sample contains 300,000 or so clones, about 74% of which appear only once. The specimen sequenced was memory CD4+ T cells sorted from blood. Subset indicated: CD45RA-negative fraction. The receptor set was obtained from a man between 25 and 39 years old in good health.

The V and J genes are TRBV28 and TRBJ2-7; D is perhaps TRBD2 (6 bases). CDR1 MDHEN and CDR2 SYDVKM come from the germline V gene. V lost 5 bases to trimming and J lost 3 bases, with 26 bases between them. The CDR3 has 18 amino acids. CDR3 sequence reads: CASSHLRLRDSNFYEQYF. The CDR3 coding sequence is TGTGCCAGCAGTCATCTCAGGTTACGGGACTCGAACTTCTACGAGCAGTACTTC. Looking up the rest from reference TRBV28 and TRBJ2-7 gives the full variable domain: DVKVTQSSRYLVKRTGEKVFLECVQDMDHENMFWYRQDPGLGLRLIYFSYDVKMKEKGDIPEGYSVSREKKERFSLILESASTNQTSMYLCASSHLRLRDSNFYEQYFGPGTRLTVT.

This chain connects TRBV5-4 to TRBJ2-2, with a tentative D call TRBD2 (6 bases). Germline V CDR1 and CDR2: SGHNT, YYREEE (reference sequence). V lost 0 bases to trimming and J lost 1 base, with 7 bases between them. CDR3 length: 15 residues. Written as DNA, the CDR3 is TGTGCCAGCAGCTTGGGTAGCGGGAACACCGGGGAGCTGTTTTTT. Its protein is CASSLGSGNTGELFF.

The chain carries TRBV6-5 and TRBJ1-4, with D tentatively TRBD1 (6 bases). CDR3 length: 14 residues. From germline, CDR1 is MNHEY and CDR2 SVGAGI. Trimming shortened V by 6 bases and J by 7 bases, and 15 bases separated the two germline ends. The CDR3 DNA reads TGTGCCAGCAGGATACAGGGAAACCGTGAAAAACTGTTTTTT. This gives the protein CASRIQGNREKLFF.

The rearrangement joins TRBV25-1 to TRBJ1-1; TRBD1 matches at 7 bases. The V gene's germline CDR1 is MGHDK and CDR2 SYGVNS. The CDR3 runs to 14 residues. With V trimmed by 6 bases and J by 4 bases, 8 bases remained unmatched. In DNA form, the CDR3 reads TGTGCCAGCAGCACCACGACAGGGACCACTGAAGCTTTCTTT. Its protein product is CASSTTTGTTEAFF.